Listed below are T cell receptor beta chains from one sample, sequenced in a study of blood T cells in healthy people across ages. TCRdb re-called the 5' RACE reads through MiXCR, storing one row per CDR3 protein. The sample lists about 2 million distinct CDR3 sequences, roughly 52% occurring once. Sequencing was done on a sample of blood. These receptors were taken from a woman between 40 and 50 years old in good health. CDR3s include the opening cysteine and the closing phenylalanine or tryptophan. The D gene is left open where the match is weak. The listing skips clone size in some rows; elsewhere it reads once, few, many or a size class.

>-|few|TRBJ2-3|TRBV15
TGTGCCACCAGCAGAGATCTTTCCACAGATACGCAGTATTTT
CATSRDLSTDTQYF
>TRBD1|-|TRBJ2-7|TRBV28
TGTGCCAGCAGTTTAGGGCCTGGGACAGAGACCTACGAGCAGTACTTC
CASSLGPGTETYEQYF
>TRBD1|-|TRBJ2-2|TRBV7-8
TGTGCCAGCAGCTTGCGACAGGGGAAGGGGGAGCTGTTTTTT
CASSLRQGKGELFF
>TRBD2|few|TRBJ2-1|TRBV6-2/TRBV6-3
TGTGCCAGCAGTTACGTAGCGGGGGCCGGTACAAGGAATGAGCAGTTCTTC
CASSYVAGAGTRNEQFF
>-|-|TRBJ2-1|TRBV9
TGTGCCAGCAGCGTAGTTACAGGGTCTTACAATGAGCAGTTCTTC
CASSVVTGSYNEQFF
>TRBD2|-|TRBJ2-1|TRBV12-3/TRBV12-4
TGTGCCAGCAGTTTTGGGACTAGCGGACCGATTGAGCAGTTCTTC
CASSFGTSGPIEQFF
>TRBD1|once|TRBJ1-2|TRBV28
TGTGCCAGCAGGAACGACAGGGGGCCCTATGGCTACACCTTC
CASRNDRGPYGYTF
>-|few|TRBJ1-2|TRBV4-3
TGCGCCAGCAGCCAAGACTATGACAGTGACTATGGCTACACCTTC
CASSQDYDSDYGYTF
>-|-|TRBJ2-5|TRBV4-3
TGCGCCAGCAGCCATTTTGGGACTGGTGGCCAAGAGACCCAGTACTTC
CASSHFGTGGQETQYF
>-|-|TRBJ2-6|TRBV4-3
TGCGCCAGCAGCCAAGATCTCACAGCAGCTGGGGCCAACGTCCTGACTTTC
CASSQDLTAAGANVLTF
>TRBD1|few|TRBJ1-2|TRBV9
TGTGCCAGCAGCGTAGCTACAGGGGTGGATGGCTACACCTTC
CASSVATGVDGYTF
>-|-|TRBJ1-3|TRBV7-2
TGTGCAAGCAGCTTAGGGTTGAACTCTGGAAACACCATATATTTT
CASSLGLNSGNTIYF
>TRBD2|-|TRBJ2-3|TRBV20-1
TGCAGTGGGGGAGGGTGGGGCACAGATACGCAGTATTTT
CSGGGWGTDTQYF
>TRBD1|-|TRBJ1-4|TRBV4-3
TGCGCCAGCAGCCCCGGGGAGGGGGCCGTGGGATCCAATGAAAAACTGTTTTTT
CASSPGEGAVGSNEKLFF
>-|-|TRBJ2-1|TRBV25-1
TGTGCCAGCACCGGGACACCACGTAATGAGCAGTTCTTC
CASTGTPRNEQFF
>TRBD1|-|TRBJ2-6|TRBV9
TGTGCCAGCAAGAGGGCAGGGGGTTCTGGGGCCAACGTCCTGACTTTC
CASKRAGGSGANVLTF
>-|-|TRBJ1-6|TRBV16
TGTGCCAGCAGCCAATTAGCCAGGGCGAATTCACCCCTCCACTTT
CASSQLARANSPLHF
>-|-|TRBJ2-7|TRBV6-5
TGTGCCAGCAGGCAACAGGGAGGTATGGGCGAGCAGTACTTC
CASRQQGGMGEQYF
>-|-|TRBJ2-4|TRBV6-2/TRBV6-3
TGTGCCTGCAGTTACTACGAGTTAGCCAAAAACATTCAGTACTTC
CACSYYELAKNIQYF
>-|few|TRBJ1-2|TRBV9
TGTGCCAGCAGCGTAGAATGGGGATCTGGCGATGGCTACACCTTC
CASSVEWGSGDGYTF
>-|-|TRBJ1-4|TRBV12-3/TRBV12-4
TGTGCCAGCCGAAACATGGGCCACTCTAAACTGTTTTTT
CASRNMGHSKLFF
>-|-|TRBJ2-1|TRBV4-1
TGCGCCAGCAGCCAAGCTATCGGGGCTAGGCTAGACCAGTTCTTC
CASSQAIGARLDQFF
>TRBD2|-|TRBJ2-5|TRBV12-3/TRBV12-4
TGTGCCAGCAGTTGTCCACTAGCGGTGCTGCAAGAGACCCAGTACTTC
CASSCPLAVLQETQYF